This TCR beta chain came from a study of blood T cell repertoires in COVID-19 (dated by TCRdb to 2018 to 2021). For the wider study: The collaborator samples originated in the United States, Italy and Spain and spanned the acute and convalescent phases of COVID-19. The prospective study material was composed of cDNA or gDNA derived from T cells, B-cell-depleted T cells, or PBMCs. The samples were drawn from two sources: the first 160 participants of the ongoing ImmuneRACE study, and about 1,300 subjects contributed by 6 global collaborators. Where available, HLA class I and class II types were taken from metadata supplied by the sample provider and were not determined by assay-based typing. The repertoires were released in a freely available public database intended as a resource for research on the immune response to SARS-CoV-2. The dataset comprised deeply sampled blood TCRbeta repertoires from subjects exposed to, actively infected with, or recovered from COVID-19. The sample metadata nearly always contained a de-identified subject ID, COVID-19 status, age in years and sex.

TCRbeta CDR3 regions were amplified from genomic DNA by means of the immunoSEQ Assay, a bias-controlled multiplex PCR. Per the source publication's procedure: Nucleated cell counts per sample were estimated from amplification of reference gene primers within the assay. To quantify the absolute abundance of each unique TCRbeta CDR3 rearrangement, sequence reads were collapsed and filtered. Productive Simpson clonality was computed per sample as the square root of Simpson's diversity index over productive rearrangements. TCRdb's version of the immuneACCESS table is confined to in-frame rearrangements and falls short of the full clone set. An unresolved V gene accounts for under half of the shortfall where checked; the remainder is of unknown origin. V and J calls and clone size are as listed in that table; D and trimming were resolved from the DNA. This sample lists tens of thousands of clones; approximately 88% were detected once. Together, the top ten hold roughly 7.2% of the sample.

As concerns this clone: Its antigen is currently not known. Nothing much larger sits one base from this clone, and base qualities are not available.

The full study reports these points: The quantity of clinical and demographic metadata differed by source and by participant and was supplied without curation.

The germline V and J ends show losses of 5 bases and 4 bases respectively, and no gene match explains 8 bases of the junction. CDR3 length: 17 amino acids, cysteine to phenylalanine. Of all the DNA, just the CDR3 is kept, 51 bases in frame from base 1. CDR1 and CDR2 are drawn from the germline V gene (reference sequence): LNHDA, SQIVND. Collaborating institutions collected whole blood in K2EDTA tubes following their own protocols. For TCRbeta analysis, collaborator samples were shipped as frozen whole blood, as isolated PBMCs, or as DNA extracted from either sample type. The sequence derives from a human donor in a cohort sampled during active COVID-19. The sequence links TRBV19 to TRBJ2-1; 13 central nucleotides agree with TRBD2. Material: peripheral blood. The CDR3 here reads CASSPTVGLAGYNEQFF. The DNA sequence is TGTGCCAGTAGTCCCACCGTGGGACTAGCGGGATACAATGAGCAGTTCTTC. This CDR3, with the reference TRBV19 and TRBJ2-1 proteins standing in past its ends, gives the full variable domain DGGITQSPKYLFRKEGQNVTLSCEQNLNHDAMYWYRQDPGQGLRLIYYSQIVNDFQKGDIAEGYSVSREKKESFPLTVTSAQKNPTAFYLCASSPTVGLAGYNEQFFGPGTRLTVL.